This TCR beta chain emerged from a study of identical twins. TCRdb passed the 5' RACE reads through MiXCR, listing each CDR3 protein once. The sample contains 450,000 to 500,000 distinct CDR3 sequences, 13% to 15% of which appear only once. The sample was also linked to a second study, of yellow fever vaccine responses in identical twins.

The sequenced material came from CD4+ T cells sorted from blood. The TCR comes from a woman aged 18-29 years in good health.

The CDR3 sequence: CASSLTGVGSPLHF. As DNA, the CDR3 is TGTGCCAGCAGCTTAACGGGGGTAGGGTCACCCCTCCACTTT. V and J are TRBV7-3 and TRBJ1-6; D perhaps matches TRBD1 (5 bases). The CDR3 is 14 residues long. The germline V gene has CDR1 SGHTA and CDR2 FQGTGA. V lost 0 bases to trimming and J lost 10 bases, with 10 bases between them.